Listed below are T cell receptor beta chains from one sample, sequenced in a study of glioma-infiltrating T cells after dendritic cell vaccination. Clones were sequenced by immunoSEQ multiplex PCR, and TCRdb holds only the in-frame ones, with some missing. The sample yields about 92,000 clones, about nine tenths seen once. The sample in question was blood, obtained before dendritic cell vaccination. These receptors were taken from a human donor with glioblastoma. Both conserved end residues are part of each CDR3. Each record gives: J gene, V gene, clone size, CDR3 length, D gene, CDR3 protein, CDR3 DNA. A D gene is named only where the DNA matches it firmly. The listing skips clone size in some rows; elsewhere it reads once, few, many or a size class.

TRBJ1-2,TRBV7-3,once,13,-,CASSPDGRGGYTF,TGTGCCAGCAGCCCCGACGGTAGGGGTGGCTACACCTTC
TRBJ2-7,TRBV19,-,14,-,CASSIGSGDYEQYF,TGTGCCAGTAGTATCGGTTCAGGGGACTACGAGCAGTACTTC
TRBJ2-3,TRBV4-2,-,19,TRBD1,CASSQVGTGGLMGGDTQYF,TGTGCCAGCAGCCAAGTGGGGACAGGGGGCCTGATGGGAGGAGATACGCAGTATTTT
TRBJ2-1,TRBV11-2,-,16,TRBD1,CASSGLWTGVYNEQFF,TGTGCCAGCAGCGGCCTATGGACAGGGGTCTACAATGAGCAGTTCTTC
TRBJ2-3,TRBV5-4,-,15,TRBD1,CASTEWDSFTDTQYF,TGTGCCAGTACGGAGTGGGACAGTTTCACAGATACGCAGTATTTT
TRBJ2-7,TRBV6-5,-,13,TRBD1,CASRRTGRYEQYF,TGTGCCAGCAGAAGGACAGGGCGCTACGAGCAGTACTTC
TRBJ1-2,TRBV4-3,-,14,-,CASSQGRQNYGYTF,TGCGCCAGCAGCCAAGGGCGACAGAACTATGGCTACACCTTC
TRBJ2-5,TRBV11-2,-,13,-,CASSPLVGETQYF,TGTGCCAGCAGCCCCCTCGTCGGGGAGACCCAGTACTTC
TRBJ1-1,TRBV25-1,-,16,-,CASSELRSNPNTEAFF,TGTGCCAGCAGTGAATTGAGGAGTAACCCGAACACTGAAGCTTTCTTT
TRBJ1-2,TRBV6-1,-,16,TRBD1,CASSAAGHRGNYGYTF,TGTGCCAGCAGTGCCGCGGGTCACAGGGGGAACTATGGCTACACCTTC
TRBJ2-7,TRBV28,-,14,-,CASTPGRTLYEQYF,TGTGCCAGCACCCCCGGGCGGACTCTCTACGAGCAGTACTTC
TRBJ1-3,TRBV2,few,15,TRBD1,CASREGTGRGNTIYF,TGTGCCAGCAGGGAGGGGACAGGAAGGGGAAACACCATATATTTT
TRBJ1-5,TRBV19,-,17,TRBD1,CASSTPQGQSQNQPQHF,TGTGCCAGTAGTACCCCCCAGGGACAGAGCCAAAATCAGCCCCAGCATTTT
TRBJ1-2,TRBV11-2,-,13,-,CASSLGLIYGYTF,TGTGCCAGCAGCTTAGGTCTAATATATGGCTACACCTTC
TRBJ1-4,TRBV6-1,-,14,TRBD1,CASSGDRGAEKLFF,TGTGCCAGCAGTGGGGACAGGGGGGCCGAAAAACTGTTTTTT
TRBJ2-5,TRBV5-1,-,15,TRBD2,CASSLVASGQETQYF,TGCGCCAGCAGCTTGGTTGCTAGCGGTCAAGAGACCCAGTACTTC
TRBJ2-7,TRBV7-6,-,13,TRBD1,CASSPGQGYEQYF,TGTGCCAGCAGCCCGGGACAGGGGTACGAGCAGTACTTC
TRBJ2-7,TRBV6-1,-,15,TRBD2,CASREGLAGGYEQYF,TGTGCCAGCAGGGAGGGACTAGCGGGAGGCTACGAGCAGTACTTC
TRBJ2-1,TRBV5-1,-,15,-,CASRGAGVPNNEQFF,TGCGCCAGCAGGGGGGCGGGGGTCCCCAACAATGAGCAGTTCTTC
TRBJ1-2,TRBV15,-,20,-,CATSRDAYTGLGRSNYGYTF,TGTGCCACCAGCAGAGATGCCTATACCGGACTGGGGAGGAGTAACTATGGCTACACCTTC
TRBJ2-7,TRBV30,-,12,-,CAWSSDTYEQYF,TGTGCCTGGAGTTCGGACACCTACGAGCAGTACTTC
TRBJ2-1,TRBV25-1,-,16,-,CASSAKGQISYNEQFF,TGTGCCAGCAGTGCCAAAGGACAGATCTCCTACAATGAGCAGTTCTTC
TRBJ2-7,TRBV27,-,11,-,CASSPAYEQYF,TGTGCCAGCAGTCCCGCCTACGAGCAGTACTTC
TRBJ2-1,TRBV25-1,-,15,TRBD1,CASSGSRGLYNEQFF,TGTGCCAGCAGTGGATCCAGGGGGCTCTACAATGAGCAGTTCTTC
TRBJ1-2,TRBV2,-,13,-,CASTSDTNYGYTF,TGTGCCAGCACTTCGGACACAAACTATGGCTACACCTTC
TRBJ2-3,TRBV2,-,15,TRBD1,CASRTGGTSTDTQYF,TGTGCCAGCAGGACAGGGGGCACTAGCACAGATACGCAGTATTTT
TRBJ2-7,TRBV25-1,-,18,TRBD1,CASSEYFDGQGRSYEQYF,TGTGCCAGCAGTGAATACTTTGATGGACAGGGGAGGTCCTACGAGCAGTACTTC
TRBJ1-5,TRBV7-3,once,12,TRBD1,CATDRVHQPQHF,TGTGCCACTGACAGGGTGCATCAGCCCCAGCATTTT
TRBJ1-1,TRBV5-1,-,13,-,CASSLNQGTEAFF,TGCGCCAGCAGCTTGAACCAGGGCACTGAAGCTTTCTTT
TRBJ2-1,TRBV6-5,-,15,TRBD2,CASSYYGGSRDEQFF,TGTGCCAGCAGTTACTATGGCGGGAGTAGGGATGAGCAGTTCTTC
TRBJ2-7,TRBV29-1,-,12,-,CSAGQQGYEQYF,TGCAGCGCCGGCCAACAGGGCTACGAGCAGTACTTC
TRBJ2-1,TRBV14,-,16,-,CASSPGTGGYYNEQFF,TGTGCCAGCAGCCCTGGGACTGGCGGCTACTACAATGAGCAGTTCTTC
TRBJ1-2,TRBV21-1,few,16,-,CASSRPRQGCGYGYTF,TGTGCCAGCAGCAGGCCGCGACAGGGGTGTGGGTATGGCTACACCTTC
TRBJ1-4,TRBV7-8,-,14,TRBD1,CASSLGQGFEKLFF,TGTGCCAGCAGCTTGGGACAGGGATTTGAAAAACTGTTTTTT
TRBJ2-3,TRBV27,-,19,TRBD2,CASSLSPGLAGLGTDTQYF,TGTGCCAGCAGTTTATCTCCGGGACTAGCGGGGCTGGGCACAGATACGCAGTATTTT